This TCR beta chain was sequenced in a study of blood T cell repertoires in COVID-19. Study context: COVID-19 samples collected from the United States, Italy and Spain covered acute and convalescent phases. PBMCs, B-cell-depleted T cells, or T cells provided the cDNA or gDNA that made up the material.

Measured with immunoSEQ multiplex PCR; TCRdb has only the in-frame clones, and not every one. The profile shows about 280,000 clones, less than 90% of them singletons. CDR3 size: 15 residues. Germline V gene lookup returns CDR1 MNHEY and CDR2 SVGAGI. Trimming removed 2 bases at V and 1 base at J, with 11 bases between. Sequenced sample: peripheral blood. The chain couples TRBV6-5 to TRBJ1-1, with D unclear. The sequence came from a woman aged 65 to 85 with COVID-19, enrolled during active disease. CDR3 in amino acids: CASSYVGGSNTEAFF. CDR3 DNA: TGTGCCAGCAGTTACGTTGGCGGATCGAACACTGAAGCTTTCTTT.